The entry that follows covers one T cell receptor beta chain sequence. Its target is unknown. With no exceptions, donors were healthy Caucasians. This sample stems from a study of identical twins. Findings of the study overall: Twins showed weaker excess sharing in their beta out-of-frame sequences. Reduced insertions were recorded for abundant cord blood beta clonotypes, with no such pattern in memory repertoires.

V was shortened by 0 bases and J by 3 bases, with 3 bases between the two germline ends. Germline assignment: CDR1 MNHEY and CDR2 SVGAGI. The length of the CDR3 is 13 residues. The authors used template switching to add a universal primer site and gave cDNA unique molecular identifiers. TCRdb reanalysed the 5' RACE reads using MiXCR and keeps one entry per CDR3 protein. This table has some 1,600,000 distinct CDR3 sequences, around 33% appearing once. Sequenced sample: cord blood. This clonotype was sampled from a newborn girl in good health. V usage is TRBV6-5 and J usage is TRBJ1-5; D gene uncertain. In DNA form, the CDR3 reads TGTGCCAGCAGTTACTCGGACAATCAGCCCCAGCATTTT. It specifies CASSYSDNQPQHF.